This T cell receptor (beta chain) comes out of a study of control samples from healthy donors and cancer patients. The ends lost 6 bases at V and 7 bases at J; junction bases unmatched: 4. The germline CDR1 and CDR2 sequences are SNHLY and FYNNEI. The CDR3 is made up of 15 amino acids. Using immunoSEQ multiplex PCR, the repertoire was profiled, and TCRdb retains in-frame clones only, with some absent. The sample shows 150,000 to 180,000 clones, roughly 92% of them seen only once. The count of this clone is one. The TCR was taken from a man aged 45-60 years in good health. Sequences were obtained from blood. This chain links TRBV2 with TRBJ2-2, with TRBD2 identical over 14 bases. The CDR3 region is CASRRLAGGLGELFF. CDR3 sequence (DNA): TGTGCCAGCAGGCGACTAGCGGGAGGGCTCGGGGAGCTGTTTTTT.